The 13 T cell receptor beta chains below all came from one sample that was sequenced in a study of response to subunit inactivated influenza vaccine. TCRdb re-analysed the RT-PCR reads in MiXCR, keeping a single row per CDR3 protein. The repertoire holds 700,000 to 900,000 distinct CDR3 sequences, with approximately 22% as singletons. The material was PBMCs from blood, obtained 5 to 6 days after vaccination. The receptors here all came from a man between 45 and 60 years old who received an inactivated influenza vaccine.

This clonotype has only a few counts. The chain couples TRBV20-1 to TRBJ1-2, with a possible D match to TRBD1 (5 bases). Germline CDR1 and CDR2: DFQATT and SNEGSKA (reference sequence). V lost 2 bases and J lost 8, with 12 bases in between. The CDR3 contains 12 residues. In DNA, the CDR3 is TGCAGTGCTAGACAGGGTAATCAAGGCTACACCTTC. This codes for CSARQGNQGYTF.

The CDR3 DNA sequence: TGTGCCAGCAGCTTAGGACAGGGGATGTACTACGAGCAGTACTTC. Protein sequence: CASSLGQGMYYEQYF. V usage is TRBV5-5 and J usage is TRBJ2-7; 9 bases map to TRBD1. V was pared by 2 bases and J by 3 bases, with 6 bases of the junction left unmatched. The CDR3 is 15 residues long. Germline V CDR1 and CDR2: SGHKS, YYEKEE (reference sequence).

The DNA for the CDR3 is TGCGCCAGCAGCTTGGGTACAGCCACCACAGATACGCAGTATTTT. Translating it yields CASSLGTATTDTQYF. J is TRBJ2-3 and V is TRBV5-1; D remains ambiguous. Trimming took off 0 bases at V and 2 bases at J, with 10 bases between the two ends. Germline CDR1 is SGHRS and CDR2 is YFSETQ. This CDR3 contains 15 residues.

A few counts support this clonotype. This chain joins TRBV12-3 or TRBV12-4 and TRBJ1-2; tentatively, D is TRBD1 (5 bases). V lost 5 bases and J lost 6, with 16 bases in between. The CDR3 is 14 amino acids. The CDR3 sequence is CASSPPRGINGYTF. DNA of the CDR3: TGTGCCAGCAGTCCCCCTCGGGGCATTAATGGCTACACCTTC.

The chain has TRBV12-3 or TRBV12-4 and TRBJ2-3, with TRBD2 matching 11 bases. The J segment lost 3 bases and the V segment lost 5 bases, leaving 7 bases of the junction unmatched. CDR3 length: 16 residues. The CDR3 sequence: CASSMQTSGVTDTQYF. In nucleotides, the CDR3 is TGTGCCAGCAGTATGCAGACTAGCGGGGTAACAGATACGCAGTATTTT.

The chain carries TRBV24-1 and TRBJ2-3; weak D call: TRBD1 (5 bases). The ends were cut back, 3 bases at V and 8 bases at J, with 11 bases in the middle. The CDR3 runs to 13 residues. The germline V gene has CDR1 KGHDR and CDR2 SFDVKD. The CDR3 spells CATSDGAGATQYF. CDR3 DNA sequence: TGTGCCACCAGTGATGGGGCAGGCGCTACGCAGTATTTT.

This clonotype came up a few times. The chain has TRBV20-1 and TRBJ2-3, with TRBD2 identical over 9 bases. The CDR3 covers 16 residues. Trimming removed 1 base from V and 4 bases from J; junction bases left unmatched: 9. Germline lookup yields CDR1 DFQATT and CDR2 SNEGSKA (reference sequence). The CDR3 is CSARGLAGALADTQYF. As DNA, the CDR3 is TGCAGTGCTAGAGGATTAGCGGGAGCACTGGCAGATACGCAGTATTTT.

The V gene is TRBV12-3 or TRBV12-4, the J gene TRBJ2-7; the D is unclear. V shed 7 bases and J shed 2 bases, with 15 bases lying between them. This CDR3 comprises 14 residues. The CDR3 here is CASTPDPTTYEQYF. As DNA, the CDR3 is TGTGCCAGCACCCCTGACCCCACCACCTACGAGCAGTACTTC.

V usage is TRBV18 and J usage is TRBJ2-7; TRBD2 aligns across 9 bases. The CDR3 covers 14 residues. Losses at the gene ends were 3 bases for V and 2 bases for J; bases not matched to a gene: 2. Germline V gene sequence: CDR1 KGHSH, CDR2 LQKENI. In DNA, the CDR3 is TGTGCCAGCTCACCGGCTAGCGGGGCCTACGAGCAGTACTTC. Its translation is CASSPASGAYEQYF.

The J gene is TRBJ2-5, the V gene TRBV2; unclear D gene. Germline V gene sequence: CDR1 SNHLY, CDR2 FYNNEI. V shed 4 bases and J shed 3 bases, with 21 bases lying between them. This CDR3 spans 17 amino acids. The CDR3 nucleotides read TGTGCCAGCAGTGTTGCACGGAGACACACAACCGAAGAGACCCAGTACTTC. Amino acids: CASSVARRHTTEETQYF.

The V and J genes are TRBV7-3 and TRBJ1-6; D ambiguous. Germline V gene data show CDR1 as SGHTA and CDR2 as FQGTGA. This CDR3 is 13 amino acids long. Deletions cut 1 base from V and 10 bases from J, with 8 bases between. The CDR3 loop reads CASSLIIRSPLHF. The CDR3 bases are TGTGCCAGCAGCTTAATAATAAGATCACCCCTCCACTTT.

The chain links TRBV29-1 to TRBJ2-2, with a tentative D call TRBD1 (5 bases). The CDR3 runs 14 residues. CDR1 SQVTM and CDR2 ANQGSEA come from the germline V gene. Trimming stripped 7 bases from V and 0 bases from J, with 12 bases between. The CDR3 here is CSAQGWSNTGELFF. As DNA, the CDR3 is TGCAGCGCGCAGGGATGGTCGAACACCGGGGAGCTGTTTTTT.

This clonotype was counted between two and nine times. The rearrangement links TRBV7-9 to TRBJ2-1, with TRBD1 matching over 7 bases. This CDR3 comprises 16 residues. V lost 5 bases to trimming and J lost 9 bases; unmatched junction nucleotides: 16. Germline V gives CDR1 SEHNR, CDR2 FQNEAQ (reference sequence). CDR3 protein: CASSTVEGAPGGEQFF. The CDR3 DNA reads as TGTGCCAGCAGCACCGTTGAGGGAGCCCCAGGGGGTGAGCAGTTCTTC. The full variable domain, rest sourced from reference TRBV7-9 and TRBJ2-1, is DTGVSQNPRHKITKRGQNVTFRCDPISEHNRLYWYRQTLGQGPEFLTYFQNEAQLEKSRLLSDRFSAERPKGSFSTLEIQRTEQGDSAMYLCASSTVEGAPGGEQFFGPGTRLTVL.